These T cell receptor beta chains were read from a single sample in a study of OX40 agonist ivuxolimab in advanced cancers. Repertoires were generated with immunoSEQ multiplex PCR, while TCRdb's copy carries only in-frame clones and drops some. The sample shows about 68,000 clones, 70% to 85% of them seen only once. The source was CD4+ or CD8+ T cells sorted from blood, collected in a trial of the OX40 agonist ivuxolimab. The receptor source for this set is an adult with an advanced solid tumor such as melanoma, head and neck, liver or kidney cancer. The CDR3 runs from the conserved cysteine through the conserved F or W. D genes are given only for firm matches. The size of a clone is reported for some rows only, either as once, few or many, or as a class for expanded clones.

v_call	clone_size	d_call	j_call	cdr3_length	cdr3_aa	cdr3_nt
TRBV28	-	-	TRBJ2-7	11	CASTRGREQYF	TGTGCCAGCACCCGAGGAAGGGAGCAGTACTTC
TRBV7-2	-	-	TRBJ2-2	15	CASSLADANTGELFF	TGTGCCAGCAGCTTAGCGGACGCGAACACCGGGGAGCTGTTTTTT
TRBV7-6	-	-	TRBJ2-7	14	CASSLASGFYEQYF	TGTGCCAGCAGCTTAGCCTCGGGCTTCTACGAGCAGTACTTC
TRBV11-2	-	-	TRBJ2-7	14	CASSLSSVSYEQYF	TGTGCCAGCAGCTTATCCTCGGTCTCCTACGAGCAGTACTTC
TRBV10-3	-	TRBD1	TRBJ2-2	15	CAISQTGTNTGELFF	TGTGCCATCAGCCAGACAGGGACGAACACCGGGGAGCTGTTTTTT
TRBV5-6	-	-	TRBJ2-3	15	CASSFYRGLTDTQYF	TGTGCCAGCAGCTTTTACCGCGGGCTAACAGATACGCAGTATTTT
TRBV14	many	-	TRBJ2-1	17	CASSQDIRSGWGNEQFF	TGTGCCAGCAGCCAAGATATAAGGAGCGGCTGGGGCAATGAGCAGTTCTTC
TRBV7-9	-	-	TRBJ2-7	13	CASSLATNYEQYF	TGTGCCAGCAGCTTGGCCACTAACTACGAGCAGTACTTC
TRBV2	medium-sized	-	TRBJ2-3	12	CASSPLPPTQYF	TGTGCCAGCAGTCCTCTTCCCCCAACGCAGTATTTT
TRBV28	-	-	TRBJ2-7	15	CASRFSIIQGYEQYF	TGTGCCAGCAGGTTCTCGATAATACAGGGCTACGAGCAGTACTTC
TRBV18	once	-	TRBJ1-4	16	CASSPPLTAHNEKLFF	TGTGCCAGCTCACCCCCCTTGACAGCTCATAATGAAAAACTGTTTTTT
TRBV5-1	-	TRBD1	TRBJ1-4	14	CASSLGQGIEKLFF	TGCGCCAGCAGCTTGGGACAGGGGATTGAAAAACTGTTTTTT
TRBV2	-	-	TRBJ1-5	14	CASSDGGREGAQHF	TGTGCCAGCAGTGATGGGGGCAGGGAGGGAGCACAGCATTTT
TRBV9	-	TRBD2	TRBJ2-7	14	CASSVTGTTYEQYF	TGTGCCAGCAGCGTAACCGGGACTACCTACGAGCAGTACTTC
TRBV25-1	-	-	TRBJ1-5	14	CASSEYGEDQPQHF	TGTGCCAGCAGTGAATATGGTGAAGATCAGCCCCAGCATTTT
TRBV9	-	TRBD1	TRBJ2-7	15	CASTPTDRSTYEQYF	TGTGCCAGCACCCCAACGGACAGGTCGACCTACGAGCAGTACTTC
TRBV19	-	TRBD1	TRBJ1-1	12	CASRFRDSEAFF	TGTGCCAGTAGGTTCCGGGACAGTGAAGCTTTCTTT
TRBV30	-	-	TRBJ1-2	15	CAWTRLRGSGYGYTF	TGTGCCTGGACTAGATTGAGGGGATCCGGCTATGGCTACACCTTC
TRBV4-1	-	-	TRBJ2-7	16	CASSQVPGLNSYEQYF	TGCGCCAGCAGCCAAGTTCCGGGACTCAACTCCTACGAGCAGTACTTC
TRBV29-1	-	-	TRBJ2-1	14	CSVGGSRRVNEQFF	TGCAGCGTTGGCGGCAGCCGACGAGTGAATGAGCAGTTCTTC
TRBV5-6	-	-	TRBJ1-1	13	CASSPRGNTEAFF	TGTGCCAGCAGCCCCCGTGGGAACACTGAGGCTTTCTTT
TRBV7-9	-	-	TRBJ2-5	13	CASSLGHLATGYF	TGTGCCAGCAGCTTAGGACATCTAGCGACCGGGTACTTC
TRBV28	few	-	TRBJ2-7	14	CASSLWDGAYEQYF	TGTGCCAGCAGTTTATGGGACGGAGCTTACGAGCAGTACTTC
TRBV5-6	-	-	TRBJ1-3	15	CASSPRGYSGNTIYF	TGTGCCAGCAGCCCCAGGGGCTACTCTGGAAACACCATATATTTT
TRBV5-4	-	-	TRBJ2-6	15	CASSIQYSGANVLTF	TGTGCCAGCAGCATACAGTACTCTGGGGCCAACGTCCTGACTTTC
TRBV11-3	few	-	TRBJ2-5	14	CASSTRTRQETQYF	TGTGCCAGCAGCACTCGGACACGCCAAGAGACCCAGTACTTC
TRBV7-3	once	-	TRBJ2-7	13	CASSPGFGYEQYF	TGTGCCAGCAGCCCGGGTTTCGGCTACGAGCAGTACTTC
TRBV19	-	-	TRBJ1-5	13	CASSGQRGQPQHF	TGTGCCAGTAGCGGACAGAGGGGACAGCCCCAGCATTTT
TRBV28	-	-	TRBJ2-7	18	CASTSPLTRRASSYEQYF	TGTGCCAGCACCTCTCCTCTCACCAGGAGGGCCTCCTCCTACGAGCAGTACTTC
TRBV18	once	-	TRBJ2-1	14	CASSWASSRDEQFF	TGTGCCAGCTCATGGGCCTCGAGCCGGGATGAGCAGTTCTTC
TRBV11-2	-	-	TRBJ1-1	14	CASSLGDRGTEAFF	TGTGCCAGCAGCTTAGGGGATAGAGGAACTGAAGCTTTCTTT
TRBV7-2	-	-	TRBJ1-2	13	CASSQGLRDGYTF	TGTGCCAGCAGCCAGGGACTCCGGGATGGCTACACCTTC
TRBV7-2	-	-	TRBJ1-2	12	CASSLAVAGYTF	TGTGCCAGCAGCTTAGCTGTTGCTGGCTACACCTTC
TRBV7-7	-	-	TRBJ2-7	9	CASSYEQYF	TGTGCCAGCAGCTACGAGCAGTACTTC
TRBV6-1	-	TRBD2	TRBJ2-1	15	CASSKRETWGNEQFF	TGTGCCAGCTCAAAGCGGGAGACTTGGGGAAATGAGCAGTTCTTC
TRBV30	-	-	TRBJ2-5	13	CAWSIQGGETQYF	TGTGCCTGGAGTATACAGGGTGGGGAGACCCAGTACTTC
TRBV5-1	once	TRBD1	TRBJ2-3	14	CASSLETGGQTQYF	TGCGCCAGCAGCTTGGAAACAGGGGGCCAGACGCAGTATTTT
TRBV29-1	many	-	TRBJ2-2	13	CSVVRGSTGELFF	TGCAGCGTTGTGCGGGGATCCACCGGGGAGCTGTTTTTT
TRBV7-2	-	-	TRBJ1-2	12	CASSRPGYGYTF	TGTGCCAGCAGCCGCCCGGGGTATGGCTACACCTTC
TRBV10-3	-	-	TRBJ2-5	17	CAISEGTRAMYQETQYF	TGTGCCATCAGTGAGGGCACGAGGGCTATGTACCAAGAGACCCAGTACTTC
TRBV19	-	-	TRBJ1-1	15	CASLPRTDKNTEAFF	TGTGCCAGCCTCCCCCGGACAGATAAGAACACTGAAGCTTTCTTT
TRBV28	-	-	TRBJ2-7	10	CASSNYEQYF	TGTGCCAGCAGTAACTACGAGCAGTACTTC
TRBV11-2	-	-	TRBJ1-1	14	CASTLTTVNTEAFF	TGTGCCAGCACCTTGACCACGGTAAACACTGAAGCTTTCTTT
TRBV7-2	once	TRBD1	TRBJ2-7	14	CASSLADRDYEQYF	TGTGCCAGCAGCTTAGCAGACAGGGACTACGAGCAGTACTTC
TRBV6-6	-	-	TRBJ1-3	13	CASSYSAGNTIYF	TGTGCCAGCAGTTATAGCGCCGGAAACACCATATATTTT
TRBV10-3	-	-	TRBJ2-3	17	CAISEFLRRSSTDTQYF	TGTGCCATCAGTGAATTCTTACGGCGGAGTAGCACAGATACGCAGTATTTT
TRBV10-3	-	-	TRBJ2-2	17	CAISESIRTIATGELFF	TGTGCCATCAGTGAGTCTATAAGGACTATAGCGACCGGGGAGCTGTTTTTT
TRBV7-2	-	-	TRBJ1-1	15	CASSSRPASNTEAFF	TGTGCCAGCAGCTCGAGACCGGCATCGAACACTGAAGCTTTCTTT
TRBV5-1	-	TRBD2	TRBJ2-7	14	CASSISGLSYEQYF	TGCGCCAGCAGCATCTCGGGACTATCCTACGAGCAGTACTTC
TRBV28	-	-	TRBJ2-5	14	CASYTTGIQETQYF	TGTGCCAGCTATACAACAGGGATTCAAGAGACCCAGTACTTC
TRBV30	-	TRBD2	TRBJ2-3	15	CAWTPRTSGTDTQYF	TGTGCCTGGACCCCTAGGACTAGCGGGACAGATACGCAGTATTTT
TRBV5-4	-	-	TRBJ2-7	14	CASSWAGQIGEQYF	TGTGCCAGCAGCTGGGCAGGGCAAATCGGCGAGCAGTACTTC
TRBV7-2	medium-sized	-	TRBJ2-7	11	CASSSYYEQYF	TGTGCCAGCAGCTCTTACTACGAGCAGTACTTC
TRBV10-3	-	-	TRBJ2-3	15	CAMAGEGGPTDTQYF	TGTGCCATGGCCGGTGAGGGGGGCCCCACAGATACGCAGTATTTT